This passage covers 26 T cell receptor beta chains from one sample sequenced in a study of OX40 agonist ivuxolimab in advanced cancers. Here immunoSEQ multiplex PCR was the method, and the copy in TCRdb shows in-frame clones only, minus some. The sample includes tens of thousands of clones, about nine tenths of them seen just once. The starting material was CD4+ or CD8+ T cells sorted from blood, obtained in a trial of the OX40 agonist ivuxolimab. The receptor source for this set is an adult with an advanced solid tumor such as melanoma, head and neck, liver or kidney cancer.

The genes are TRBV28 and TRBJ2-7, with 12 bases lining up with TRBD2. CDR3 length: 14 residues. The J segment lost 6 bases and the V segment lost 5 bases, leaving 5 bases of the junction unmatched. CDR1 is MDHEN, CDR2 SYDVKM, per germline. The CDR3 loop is CASSTSGRYGEQYF. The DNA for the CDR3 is TGTGCCAGCAGTACTAGCGGGAGGTACGGCGAGCAGTACTTC.

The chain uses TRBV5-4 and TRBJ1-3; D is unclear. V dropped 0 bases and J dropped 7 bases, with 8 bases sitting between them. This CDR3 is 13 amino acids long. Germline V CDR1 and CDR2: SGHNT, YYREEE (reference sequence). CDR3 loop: CASSLVTANTIYF. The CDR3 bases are TGTGCCAGCAGCTTGGTTACAGCCAACACCATATATTTT.

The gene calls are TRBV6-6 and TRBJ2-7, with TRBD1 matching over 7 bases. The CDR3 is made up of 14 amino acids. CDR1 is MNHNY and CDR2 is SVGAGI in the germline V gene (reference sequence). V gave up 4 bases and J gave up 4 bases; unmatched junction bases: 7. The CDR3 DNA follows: TGTGCCAGCAGTTCTGAGGGGGCAAAATACGAGCAGTACTTC. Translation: CASSSEGAKYEQYF.

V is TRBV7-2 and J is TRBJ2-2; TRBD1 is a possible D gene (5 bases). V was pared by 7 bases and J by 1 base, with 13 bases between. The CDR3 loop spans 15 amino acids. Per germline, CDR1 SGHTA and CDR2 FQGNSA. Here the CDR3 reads CASTIGQGNTGELFF. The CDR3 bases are TGTGCCAGCACCATCGGGCAGGGGAACACCGGGGAGCTGTTTTTT.

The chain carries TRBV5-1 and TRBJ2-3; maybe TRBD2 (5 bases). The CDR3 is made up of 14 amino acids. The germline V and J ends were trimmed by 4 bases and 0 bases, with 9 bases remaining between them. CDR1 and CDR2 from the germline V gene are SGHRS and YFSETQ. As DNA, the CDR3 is TGCGCCAGCAGCCATGGACTGAGCACAGATACGCAGTATTTT. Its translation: CASSHGLSTDTQYF.

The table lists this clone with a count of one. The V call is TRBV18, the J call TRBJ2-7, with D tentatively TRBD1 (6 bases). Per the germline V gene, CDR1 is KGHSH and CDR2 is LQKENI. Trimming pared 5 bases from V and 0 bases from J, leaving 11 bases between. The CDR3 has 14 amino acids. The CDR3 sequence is CASSGTGFSYEQYF. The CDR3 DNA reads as TGTGCCAGCTCAGGAACAGGGTTCTCCTACGAGCAGTACTTC.

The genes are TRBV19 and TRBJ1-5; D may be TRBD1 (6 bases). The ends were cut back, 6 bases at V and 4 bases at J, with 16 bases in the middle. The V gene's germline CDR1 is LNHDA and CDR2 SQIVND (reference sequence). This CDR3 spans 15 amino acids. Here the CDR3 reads CASRQQGVENQPQHF. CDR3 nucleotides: TGTGCCAGTAGGCAACAGGGAGTCGAAAATCAGCCCCAGCATTTT.

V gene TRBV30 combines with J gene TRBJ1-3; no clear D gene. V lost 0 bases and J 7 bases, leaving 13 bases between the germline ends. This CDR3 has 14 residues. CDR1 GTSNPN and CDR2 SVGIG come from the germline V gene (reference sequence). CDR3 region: CAWSVLRGRNTIYF. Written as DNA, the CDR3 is TGTGCCTGGAGTGTACTTCGGGGAAGGAACACCATATATTTT.

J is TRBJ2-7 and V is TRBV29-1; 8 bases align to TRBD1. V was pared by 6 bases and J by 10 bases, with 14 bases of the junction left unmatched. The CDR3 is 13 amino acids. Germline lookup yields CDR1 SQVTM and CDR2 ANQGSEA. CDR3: CSVDGQGGIPQYF. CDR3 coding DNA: TGCAGCGTCGATGGACAGGGTGGAATTCCACAGTACTTC.

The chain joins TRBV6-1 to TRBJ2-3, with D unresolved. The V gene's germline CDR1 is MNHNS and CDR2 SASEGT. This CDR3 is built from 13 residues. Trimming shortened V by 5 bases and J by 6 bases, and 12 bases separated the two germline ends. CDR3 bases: TGTGCCAGCAGTACATCGCCGACGGATACGCAGTATTTT. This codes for CASSTSPTDTQYF.

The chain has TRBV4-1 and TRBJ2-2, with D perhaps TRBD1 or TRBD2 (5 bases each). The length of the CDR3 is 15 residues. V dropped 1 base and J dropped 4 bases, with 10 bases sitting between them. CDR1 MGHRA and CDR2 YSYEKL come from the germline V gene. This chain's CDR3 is CASSQARDGTGELFF. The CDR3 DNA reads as TGCGCCAGCAGCCAAGCGAGGGACGGCACCGGGGAGCTGTTTTTT.

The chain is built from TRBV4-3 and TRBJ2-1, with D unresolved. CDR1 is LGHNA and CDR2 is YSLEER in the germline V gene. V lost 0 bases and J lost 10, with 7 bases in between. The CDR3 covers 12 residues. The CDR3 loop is CASSQDLGEQFF. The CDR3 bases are TGCGCCAGCAGCCAAGATTTGGGGGAGCAGTTCTTC.

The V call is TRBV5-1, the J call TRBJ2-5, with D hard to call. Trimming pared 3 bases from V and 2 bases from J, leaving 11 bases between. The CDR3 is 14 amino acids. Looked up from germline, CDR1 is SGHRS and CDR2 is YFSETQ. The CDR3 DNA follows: TGCGCCAGCAGCTCGGCGGCCAATCAAGAGACCCAGTACTTC. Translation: CASSSAANQETQYF.

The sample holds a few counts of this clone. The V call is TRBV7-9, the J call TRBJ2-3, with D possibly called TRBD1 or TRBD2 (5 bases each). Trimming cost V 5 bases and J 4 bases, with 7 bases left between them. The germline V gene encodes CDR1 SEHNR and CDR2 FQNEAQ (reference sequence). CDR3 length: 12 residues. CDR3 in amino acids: CASSRGADTQYF. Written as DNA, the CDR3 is TGTGCCAGCAGCCGAGGGGCAGATACGCAGTATTTT.

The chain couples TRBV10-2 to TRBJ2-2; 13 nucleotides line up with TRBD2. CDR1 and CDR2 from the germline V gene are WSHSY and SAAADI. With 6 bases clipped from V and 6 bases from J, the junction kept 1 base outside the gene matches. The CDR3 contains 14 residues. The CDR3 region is CASRLAGGSGELFF. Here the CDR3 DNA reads TGCGCCAGCAGACTAGCGGGAGGGTCCGGGGAGCTGTTTTTT.

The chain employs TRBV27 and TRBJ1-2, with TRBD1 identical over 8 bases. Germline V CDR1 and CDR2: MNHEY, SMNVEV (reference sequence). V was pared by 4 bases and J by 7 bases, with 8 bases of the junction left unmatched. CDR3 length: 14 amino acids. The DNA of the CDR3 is TGTGCCAGCAGTTCCGGGACAGGTCGGGCTGGCTACACCTTC. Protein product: CASSSGTGRAGYTF.

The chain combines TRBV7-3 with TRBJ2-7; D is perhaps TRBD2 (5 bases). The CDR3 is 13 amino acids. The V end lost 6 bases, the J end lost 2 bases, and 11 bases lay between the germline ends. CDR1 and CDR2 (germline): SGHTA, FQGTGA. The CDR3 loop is CASRDLATYEQYF. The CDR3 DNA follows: TGTGCCAGCAGGGACTTGGCCACCTACGAGCAGTACTTC.

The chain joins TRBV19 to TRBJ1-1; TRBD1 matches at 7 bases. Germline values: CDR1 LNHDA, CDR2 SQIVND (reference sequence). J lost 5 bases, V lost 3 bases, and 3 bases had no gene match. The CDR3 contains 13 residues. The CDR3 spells CASSIGTDTEAFF. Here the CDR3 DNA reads TGTGCCAGTAGTATCGGGACAGATACTGAAGCTTTCTTT.

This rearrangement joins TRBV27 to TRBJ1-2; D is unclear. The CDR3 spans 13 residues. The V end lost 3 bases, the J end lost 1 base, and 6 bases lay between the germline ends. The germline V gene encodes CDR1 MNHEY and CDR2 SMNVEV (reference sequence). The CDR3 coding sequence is TGTGCCAGCAGTTTTATAAATAACTATGGCTACACCTTC. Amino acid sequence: CASSFINNYGYTF.

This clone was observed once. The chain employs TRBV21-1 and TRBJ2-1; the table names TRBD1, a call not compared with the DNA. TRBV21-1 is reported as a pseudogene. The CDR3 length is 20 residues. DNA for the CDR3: TGTGCCAGCAGCTCAGGGGGTGCGGGACGGGGTATCGGGGCCTACAATGAGCAGTTCTTC. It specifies CASSSGGAGRGIGAYNEQFF.

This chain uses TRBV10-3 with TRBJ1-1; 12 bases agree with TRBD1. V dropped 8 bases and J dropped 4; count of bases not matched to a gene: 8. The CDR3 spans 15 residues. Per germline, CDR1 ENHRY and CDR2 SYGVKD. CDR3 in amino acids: CAIARDRGRSTEAFF. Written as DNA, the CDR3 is TGTGCCATCGCCCGGGACAGGGGGCGGAGCACTGAAGCTTTCTTT.

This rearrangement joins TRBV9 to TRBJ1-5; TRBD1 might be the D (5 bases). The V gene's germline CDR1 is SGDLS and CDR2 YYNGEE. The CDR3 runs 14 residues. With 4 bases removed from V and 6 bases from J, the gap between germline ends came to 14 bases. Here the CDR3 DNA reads TGTGCCAGCAGCCCCGGGGGAGAGGTTCAGCCCCAGCATTTT. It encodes CASSPGGEVQPQHF.

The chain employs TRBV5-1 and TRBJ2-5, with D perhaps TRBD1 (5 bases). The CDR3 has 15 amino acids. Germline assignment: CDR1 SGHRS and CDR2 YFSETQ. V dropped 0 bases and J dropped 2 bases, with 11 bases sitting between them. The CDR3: CASSLEAGQQETQYF. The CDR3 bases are TGCGCCAGCAGCTTGGAGGCAGGACAACAAGAGACCCAGTACTTC.

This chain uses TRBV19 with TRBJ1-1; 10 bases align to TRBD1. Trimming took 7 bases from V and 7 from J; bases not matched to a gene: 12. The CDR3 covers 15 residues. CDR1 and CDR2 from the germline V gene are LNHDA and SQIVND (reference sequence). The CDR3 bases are TGTGCCAGTACCCTAATGCCGGGACAGGGGAGTGAAGCTTTCTTT. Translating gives CASTLMPGQGSEAFF.

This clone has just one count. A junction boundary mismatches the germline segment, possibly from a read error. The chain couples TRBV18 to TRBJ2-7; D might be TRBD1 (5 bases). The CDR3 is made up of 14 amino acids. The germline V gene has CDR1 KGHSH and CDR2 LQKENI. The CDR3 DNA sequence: TGTGCCAGCTCACGATCCAGACAGTCCTACGAGCGGTACTTC. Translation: CASSRSRQSYERYF.

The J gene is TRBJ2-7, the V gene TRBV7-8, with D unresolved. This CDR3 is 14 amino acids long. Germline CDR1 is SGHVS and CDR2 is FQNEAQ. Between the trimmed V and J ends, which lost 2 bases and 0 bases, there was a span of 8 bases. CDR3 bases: TGTGCCAGCAGCTTAAGGAGCAGCTCCTACGAGCAGTACTTC. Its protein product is CASSLRSSSYEQYF.